A single sample is the source of the 18 T cell receptor beta chains below, sequenced in a study of T cells in Graves' hyperthyroidism and ophthalmopathy (dated by TCRdb to about 2019). To prepare the library, multiplex PCR was applied. Sequencing was carried out with an Illumina HiSeq 2000. Amplification of TCR beta CDR3 regions was carried out from RNA transcripts. For the first round of RT-PCR on the TCR CDR3, the HTBI primer set was used together with the Qiagen OneStep RT-PCR kit. TCRdb passed the public sequencing reads through fastp at Q25 and MiXCR, retaining productive beta sequences. When rows share a CDR3 protein, they turn into one entry using the most common DNA and genes. This sample gives hundreds of thousands of distinct CDR3 sequences in total; more than 12% of them show up just once. The top ten clones comprise about 12% of the sample. Sequencing input: blood. These receptor sequences come from a woman aged 50 to 60 with Graves' ophthalmopathy.

This clonotype was seen a few times. The V and J genes are TRBV5-1 and TRBJ1-5; possible D gene TRBD1, 5 bases. The V end lost 0 bases, the J end lost 2 bases, and 9 bases lay between the germline ends. Germline loops: CDR1 SGHRS, CDR2 YFSETQ. This CDR3 contains 15 residues. The CDR3 region has the DNA TGCGCCAGCAGCTTGGCCAGGGAGGGCAATCAGCCCCAGCATTTT. Its protein product is CASSLAREGNQPQHF.

J is TRBJ2-7 and V is TRBV19, with 8 positions matching TRBD2. V was pared by 1 base and J by 4 bases, with 6 bases of the junction left unmatched. The CDR3 has 15 amino acids. Germline CDR1 is LNHDA and CDR2 is SQIVND (reference sequence). The CDR3 sequence: CASSIVLAGRYEQYF. The CDR3 DNA reads as TGTGCCAGTAGTATAGTTTTAGCGGGAAGATACGAGCAGTACTTC.

In its sample, this clonotype was seen a few times. V is TRBV6-5 and J is TRBJ2-6; 9 nucleotides align to TRBD2. The germline gives CDR1 MNHEY, CDR2 SVGAGI. V trimming: 1 base; J trimming: 3 bases; junction bases outside the gene matches: 7. This CDR3 contains 18 residues. CDR3 DNA sequence: TGTGCCAGCAGTTACTTACCGGGACTAGCAGTTGGGGCCAACGTCCTGACTTTC. Translating gives CASSYLPGLAVGANVLTF.

This clonotype was seen ten or more times. The genes are TRBV30 and TRBJ1-2; D call uncertain. V shed 4 bases and J shed 3 bases, with 12 bases lying between them. Germline V gene lookup returns CDR1 GTSNPN and CDR2 SVGIG (reference sequence). The CDR3 loop spans 13 amino acids. CDR3 loop: CAWINRSYYGYTF. DNA of the CDR3: TGTGCCTGGATAAACCGATCCTACTATGGCTACACCTTC.

As regards this clonotype: This may stem from a read error, because a much larger clone lies one nucleotide away. V is TRBV6-2 or TRBV6-3 and J is TRBJ2-1, with 8 bases aligning to TRBD2. This CDR3 has 12 residues. The ends lost 9 bases at V and 10 bases at J; junction bases unmatched: 8. In germline, CDR1 is MNHEY, CDR2 SVGEGT. The chain's CDR3 is CASVGRAGEQFF. Here the CDR3 DNA reads TGTGCCAGTGTCGGGAGGGCCGGCGAGCAGTTCTTC.

This clonotype was observed once. Just one base apart from a much larger clone, this may be a read error. This chain uses TRBV27 with TRBJ1-2, with D possibly matching TRBD1 (5 bases). This CDR3 spans 13 amino acids. Germline V gene lookup returns CDR1 MNHEY and CDR2 SMNVEV (reference sequence). V lost 5 bases and J 6 bases, leaving 13 bases between the germline ends. DNA for the CDR3: TGTGCCAGCAGTCCTCGGGGGTGGGATGGCTACACCTTC. The encoded protein is CASSPRGWDGYTF.

The chain combines TRBV9 with TRBJ2-7, with D possibly matching TRBD2 (5 bases). Germline V gene sequence: CDR1 SGDLS, CDR2 YYNGEE. Trimming removed 0 bases at V and 7 bases at J, with 14 bases between. There are 14 residues in the CDR3. CDR3 DNA sequence: TGTGCCAGCAGCGTAGGGGAGTTTTTGGTGGAGCAGTACTTC. This encodes CASSVGEFLVEQYF.

This clonotype was seen ten or more times. The chain is built from TRBV28 and TRBJ2-7; D may be TRBD2 (6 bases). V lost 1 base and J 0 bases, leaving 13 bases between the germline ends. This CDR3 has 16 residues. Germline values: CDR1 MDHEN, CDR2 SYDVKM. The chain's CDR3 is CASSLLSSAVSYEQYF. The DNA of the CDR3 is TGTGCCAGCAGTTTATTATCTAGCGCAGTCTCCTACGAGCAGTACTTC. Complete variable domain (other parts from reference TRBV28 and TRBJ2-7): DVKVTQSSRYLVKRTGEKVFLECVQDMDHENMFWYRQDPGLGLRLIYFSYDVKMKEKGDIPEGYSVSREKKERFSLILESASTNQTSMYLCASSLLSSAVSYEQYFGPGTRLTVT.

This clonotype was observed many times. The chain combines TRBV29-1 with TRBJ2-7; 11 bases map to TRBD2. With V trimmed by 4 bases and J by 0 bases, 2 bases remained unmatched. The CDR3 runs to 14 residues. CDR1 is SQVTM, CDR2 ANQGSEA, per germline. CDR3 region: CSVGLAGFSYEQYF. The CDR3, as DNA: TGCAGCGTTGGACTAGCGGGGTTCTCCTACGAGCAGTACTTC.

This clonotype was recorded many times. The rearrangement uses TRBV12-3 or TRBV12-4 and TRBJ2-1; D ambiguous. This CDR3 has 14 amino acids. Trimming left V 7 bases short and J 0 bases short, with 10 bases between. The CDR3 loop reads CASMPGFSYNEQFF. In DNA form, the CDR3 reads TGTGCCAGCATGCCGGGCTTCTCCTACAATGAGCAGTTCTTC.

J is TRBJ2-3 and V is TRBV24-1; D perhaps matches TRBD2 (6 bases). This CDR3 region has 14 residues. The V end lost 5 bases, the J end lost 2 bases, and 10 bases lay between the germline ends. Germline V gene data show CDR1 as KGHDR and CDR2 as SFDVKD. In DNA form, the CDR3 reads TGTGCCACCAGTGTGGCGGGAATCACAGATACGCAGTATTTT. Amino acids: CATSVAGITDTQYF.

This clonotype was counted many times. The V call is TRBV30, the J call TRBJ2-1, with D unresolved. This CDR3 is built from 14 residues. V lost 2 bases and J lost 0, with 8 bases in between. CDR1 is GTSNPN, CDR2 SVGIG, per germline (reference sequence). The chain's CDR3 is CAWSPVSSYNEQFF. The CDR3 coding sequence is TGTGCCTGGAGTCCAGTGAGCTCCTACAATGAGCAGTTCTTC.

This chain links TRBV15 with TRBJ1-6; 11 nucleotides line up with TRBD1. Germline V lookup: CDR1 LNHNV, CDR2 YYDKDF (reference sequence). The CDR3 runs 16 residues. V lost 5 bases to trimming and J lost 4 bases; unmatched junction nucleotides: 4. The CDR3 nucleotides are TGTGCCACCAGCGAAGGGACAGGGGGGTATAATTCACCCCTCCACTTT. It is translated as CATSEGTGGYNSPLHF.

V usage is TRBV10-3 and J usage is TRBJ2-3, with D perhaps TRBD1 (6 bases). The CDR3 loop spans 11 amino acids. V dropped 10 bases and J dropped 6 bases, with 11 bases sitting between them. The germline V gene encodes CDR1 ENHRY and CDR2 SYGVKD. CDR3 coding DNA: TGTGCCACAACAGGGCCCGATACGCAGTATTTT. This sequence encodes CATTGPDTQYF.

This clonotype was picked up many times. This chain joins TRBV7-8 and TRBJ2-5; D remains ambiguous. CDR3 length: 13 residues. V was shortened by 11 bases and J by 1 base, with 14 bases between the two germline ends. Germline CDR1 and CDR2: SGHVS and FQNEAQ. CDR3 loop: CAGVQESQETQYF. The CDR3 DNA is TGTGCCGGCGTCCAAGAGAGCCAAGAGACCCAGTACTTC. The variable domain in full, with the rest retrieved from reference TRBV7-8 and TRBJ2-5, is GAGVSQSPRYKVAKRGQDVALRCDPISGHVSLFWYQQALGQGPEFLTYFQNEAQLDKSGLPSDRFFAERPEGSVSTLKIQRTQQEDSAVYLCAGVQESQETQYFGPGTRLLVL.

This clonotype has ten or more counts. J is TRBJ2-1 and V is TRBV2; no clear D. The V gene's germline CDR1 is SNHLY and CDR2 FYNNEI. Trimming stripped 11 bases from V and 4 bases from J, with 21 bases between. This CDR3 comprises 15 residues. The chain's CDR3 is CAGKMLGSRYNEQFF. CDR3 nucleotides: TGTGCCGGCAAGATGCTGGGATCAAGGTACAATGAGCAGTTCTTC.

This clonotype was counted many times. The V and J genes are TRBV12-3 or TRBV12-4 and TRBJ1-1; no clear D gene. This CDR3 has 15 amino acids. V shed 8 bases and J shed 2 bases, with 18 bases lying between them. The CDR3 coding sequence is TGTGCCAGCCAAAAGTTGGAGGGAGTCAACACTGAAGCTTTCTTT. As protein: CASQKLEGVNTEAFF.

In its sample, this clonotype was seen many times. V is TRBV28 and J is TRBJ1-1; possibly TRBD1 for D (5 bases). Germline CDR1 is MDHEN and CDR2 is SYDVKM. The V end was cut by 3 bases, the J end by 1 base, with 18 bases between. The CDR3 totals 17 residues. The CDR3 is CASSFFWQGSQNTEAFF. CDR3 coding DNA: TGTGCCAGCAGTTTCTTTTGGCAGGGCAGTCAGAACACTGAAGCTTTCTTT.